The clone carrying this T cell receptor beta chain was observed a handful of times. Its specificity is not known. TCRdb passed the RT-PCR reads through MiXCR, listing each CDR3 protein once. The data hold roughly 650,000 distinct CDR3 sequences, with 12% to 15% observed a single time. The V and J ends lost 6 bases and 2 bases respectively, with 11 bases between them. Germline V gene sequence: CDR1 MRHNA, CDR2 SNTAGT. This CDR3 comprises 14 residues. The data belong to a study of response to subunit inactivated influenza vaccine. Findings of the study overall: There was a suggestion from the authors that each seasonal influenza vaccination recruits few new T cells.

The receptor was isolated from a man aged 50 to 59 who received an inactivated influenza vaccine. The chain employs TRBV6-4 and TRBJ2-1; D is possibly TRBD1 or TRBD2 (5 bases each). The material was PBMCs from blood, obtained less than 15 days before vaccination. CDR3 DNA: TGTGCCAGCAGCCGGGACGGAGCCTACAATGAGCAGTTCTTC. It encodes CASSRDGAYNEQFF.